The rows below give T cell receptor beta chains drawn from one sample of a study of STAT5B mutations in CD4+ large granular lymphocyte leukemia. Clones were sequenced by immunoSEQ multiplex PCR, and TCRdb holds only the in-frame ones, with some missing. The table lists over 30,000 clones, roughly 76% of them singletons. Sequenced sample: CD4+ T cells from blood buffy coats. These receptors all stem from a human donor in good health. CDR3s include the opening cysteine and the closing phenylalanine or tryptophan. A D gene is named only where the DNA matches it firmly. A clone size is listed for some rows: how often the clone was seen (once, few, many), or a class if it is expanded.

cdr3_length | j_call | v_call | clone_size | d_call | cdr3_aa | cdr3_nt
13 | TRBJ2-2 | TRBV18 | NA | NA | CASSRISAGELFF | TGTGCCAGCTCCCGAATTTCCGCCGGGGAGCTGTTTTTT
11 | TRBJ1-5 | TRBV20-1 | NA | NA | CSLGERVPQHF | TGCAGTCTTGGCGAACGGGTGCCCCAGCATTTT
15 | TRBJ1-4 | TRBV11-2 | NA | NA | CASSSNRAPNEKLFF | TGTGCCAGCAGCTCAAACAGGGCCCCTAATGAAAAACTGTTTTTT
14 | TRBJ2-1 | TRBV6-6 | once | TRBD1 | CASSYRDRNRQQFF | TGTGCCAGCAGTTACCGGGACAGGAATAGGCAGCAGTTCTTC
18 | TRBJ2-2 | TRBV19 | NA | TRBD2 | CASSMVASGAGNTGELFF | TGTGCCAGTAGTATGGTGGCTAGCGGGGCGGGGAACACCGGGGAGCTGTTTTTT
19 | TRBJ2-7 | TRBV27 | NA | NA | CASSLSLTPGVGVNYEQYF | TGTGCCAGCAGTTTATCCTTGACACCTGGGGTGGGGGTAAACTACGAGCAGTACTTC
16 | TRBJ2-5 | TRBV23-1 | NA | NA | CASSQGWGRPGETQYF | TGCGCCAGCAGTCAAGGGTGGGGGCGCCCCGGGGAGACCCAGTACTTC
15 | TRBJ1-1 | TRBV27 | NA | NA | CASSLSLTGTTEAFF | TGTGCCAGCAGTTTATCCCTTACAGGGACCACTGAAGCTTTCTTT
13 | TRBJ2-7 | TRBV19 | NA | NA | CASSIRGRNEQYF | TGTGCCAGTAGTATCCGGGGGCGCAACGAGCAGTACTTC
13 | TRBJ2-7 | TRBV6-5 | NA | TRBD2 | CASREGARDEQYF | TGTGCCAGCCGGGAGGGCGCGAGGGACGAGCAGTACTTC
15 | TRBJ2-1 | TRBV15 | NA | TRBD2 | CATSKLAGVSNEQFF | TGTGCCACCAGCAAACTAGCGGGAGTCTCCAATGAGCAGTTCTTC
12 | TRBJ2-1 | TRBV19 | NA | NA | CASSIPQREQFF | TGTGCCAGTAGTATCCCCCAGCGGGAGCAGTTCTTC
13 | TRBJ2-3 | TRBV7-2 | once | NA | CASSLGDGDTQYF | TGTGCCAGCAGCTTAGGGGACGGAGATACGCAGTATTTT
14 | TRBJ1-3 | TRBV2 | NA | NA | CASSEGASGNTIYF | TGTGCCAGCAGTGAAGGCGCCTCTGGAAACACCATATATTTT
17 | TRBJ2-2 | TRBV27 | few | TRBD2 | CASSPLTSGRVTGELFF | TGTGCCAGCAGTCCCCTGACTAGCGGGAGAGTTACCGGGGAGCTGTTTTTT
14 | TRBJ2-7 | TRBV10-2 | NA | TRBD1 | CASRDRDRGLGQYF | TGCGCCAGCCGGGACCGGGACAGGGGGCTAGGGCAGTACTTC
15 | TRBJ2-5 | TRBV19 | NA | TRBD1 | CASRMTQGKGETQYF | TGTGCCAGTAGAATGACACAGGGGAAAGGGGAGACCCAGTACTTC
16 | TRBJ1-4 | TRBV15 | NA | TRBD1 | CATSRSVDRAGEKLFF | TGTGCCACCAGCAGATCCGTAGACAGGGCGGGTGAAAAACTGTTTTTT
15 | TRBJ2-1 | TRBV6-1 | NA | TRBD1 | CASSEGQGISLEQFF | TGTGCCAGCAGTGAGGGACAGGGCATCTCCCTTGAGCAGTTCTTC
14 | TRBJ1-5 | TRBV6-5 | NA | TRBD1 | CASSYATGSQPQHF | TGTGCCAGCAGTTACGCGACAGGGAGTCAGCCCCAGCATTTT
15 | TRBJ2-7 | TRBV27 | NA | NA | CASSPIRPGRMEQYF | TGTGCCAGCAGTCCAATTCGTCCAGGTAGGATGGAGCAGTACTTC
15 | TRBJ2-3 | TRBV19 | NA | NA | CASSISERLTDTQYF | TGTGCCAGTAGTATATCAGAAAGGCTCACAGATACGCAGTATTTT
14 | TRBJ1-2 | TRBV7-2 | few | TRBD1 | CASSANQGDYGYTF | TGTGCCAGCAGCGCGAACCAGGGGGACTATGGCTACACCTTC
16 | TRBJ2-5 | TRBV7-8 | NA | TRBD2 | CASSLRALGEGETQYF | TGTGCCAGCAGCCTAAGGGCCCTCGGGGAGGGAGAGACCCAGTACTTC
15 | TRBJ2-7 | TRBV6-1 | NA | NA | CASSEEGRGGYEQYF | TGTGCCAGCAGTGAAGAGGGGCGGGGTGGCTACGAGCAGTACTTC
17 | TRBJ2-7 | TRBV28 | NA | NA | CASSLSPSLAGSYEQYF | TGTGCCAGCAGTTTATCCCCCTCGCTAGCAGGCTCCTACGAGCAGTACTTC
16 | TRBJ2-7 | TRBV28 | NA | TRBD2 | CASSPARLAGGREQYF | TGTGCCAGCAGTCCTGCCCGACTAGCGGGAGGGCGCGAGCAGTACTTC
11 | TRBJ1-1 | TRBV11-2 | NA | NA | CASSPVREAFF | TGTGCCAGCAGCCCGGTCAGGGAAGCTTTCTTT
14 | TRBJ2-5 | TRBV9 | NA | TRBD2 | CASSYSGSSETQYF | TGTGCCAGCAGCTATAGCGGGAGTTCAGAGACCCAGTACTTC
17 | TRBJ2-3 | TRBV7-3 | NA | TRBD2 | CASSWTLAGGWADTQYF | TGTGCCAGCAGCTGGACTCTAGCGGGAGGGTGGGCAGATACGCAGTATTTT
14 | TRBJ2-7 | TRBV18 | NA | NA | CASSPFADSYEQYF | TGTGCCAGCTCACCCTTCGCGGATTCCTACGAGCAGTACTTC
13 | TRBJ1-5 | TRBV5-1 | NA | NA | CASSLGINQPQHF | TGCGCCAGCAGCTTGGGAATCAATCAGCCCCAGCATTTT